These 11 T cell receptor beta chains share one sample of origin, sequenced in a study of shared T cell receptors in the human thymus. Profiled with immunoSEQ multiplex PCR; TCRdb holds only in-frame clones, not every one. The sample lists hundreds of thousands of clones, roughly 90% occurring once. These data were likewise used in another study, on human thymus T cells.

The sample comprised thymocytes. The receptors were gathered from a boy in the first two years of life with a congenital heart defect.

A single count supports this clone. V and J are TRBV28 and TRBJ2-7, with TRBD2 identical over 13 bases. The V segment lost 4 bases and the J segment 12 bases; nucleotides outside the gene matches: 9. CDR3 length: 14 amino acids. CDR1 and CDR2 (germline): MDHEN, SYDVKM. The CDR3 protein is CASSSPGLAGSGYF. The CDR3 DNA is TGTGCCAGCAGTTCGCCGGGACTAGCGGGGAGTGGGTACTTC.

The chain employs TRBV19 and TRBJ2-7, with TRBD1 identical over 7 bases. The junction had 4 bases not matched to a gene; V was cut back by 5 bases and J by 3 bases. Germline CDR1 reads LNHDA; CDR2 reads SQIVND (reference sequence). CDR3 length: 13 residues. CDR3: CASSLRQGYEQYF. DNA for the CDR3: TGTGCCAGTAGTCTCAGACAGGGCTACGAGCAGTACTTC.

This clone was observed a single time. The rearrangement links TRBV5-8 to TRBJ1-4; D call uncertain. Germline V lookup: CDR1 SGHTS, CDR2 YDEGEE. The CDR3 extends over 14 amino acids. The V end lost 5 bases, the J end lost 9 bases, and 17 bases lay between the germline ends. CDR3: CASRAIEPNQKLFF. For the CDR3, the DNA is TGTGCCAGCAGAGCGATAGAGCCCAATCAAAAACTGTTTTTT.

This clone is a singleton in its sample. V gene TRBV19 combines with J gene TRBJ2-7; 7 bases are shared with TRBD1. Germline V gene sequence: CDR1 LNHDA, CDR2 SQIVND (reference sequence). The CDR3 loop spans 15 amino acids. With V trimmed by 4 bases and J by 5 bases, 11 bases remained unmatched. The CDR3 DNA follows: TGTGCCAGTAGTAGGGGACAGACCAGAACGAACGAGCAGTACTTC. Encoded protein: CASSRGQTRTNEQYF. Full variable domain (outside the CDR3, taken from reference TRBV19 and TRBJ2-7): DGGITQSPKYLFRKEGQNVTLSCEQNLNHDAMYWYRQDPGQGLRLIYYSQIVNDFQKGDIAEGYSVSREKKESFPLTVTSAQKNPTAFYLCASSRGQTRTNEQYFGPGTRLTVT.

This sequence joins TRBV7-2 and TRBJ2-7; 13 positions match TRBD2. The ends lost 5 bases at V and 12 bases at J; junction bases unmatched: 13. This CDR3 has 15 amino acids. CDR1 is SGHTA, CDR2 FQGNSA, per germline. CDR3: CASSAKGLAGLPGYF. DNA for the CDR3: TGTGCCAGCAGCGCCAAGGGACTAGCGGGATTACCGGGGTACTTC.

CDR3 bases: TGTGCCAGCAGCTCGAACGCGGAGTGGGAGACCCAGTACTTC. It codes for CASSSNAEWETQYF. The V gene is TRBV5-6, the J gene TRBJ2-5, with unresolved D. Trimming stripped 3 bases from V and 5 bases from J, with 14 bases between. This CDR3 contains 14 residues. Germline CDR1 reads SGHDT; CDR2 reads YYEEEE.

The CDR3 reads CASSSHGRAGLPGELFF. CDR3 nucleotide sequence: TGCGCCAGCAGCTCCCACGGGAGAGCGGGCCTTCCCGGGGAGCTGTTTTTT. The chain couples TRBV5-1 to TRBJ2-2, with D maybe TRBD2 (6 bases). The CDR3 has 17 amino acids. The V and J ends lost 3 bases and 6 bases respectively, with 21 bases between them. Per the germline V gene, CDR1 is SGHRS and CDR2 is YFSETQ.

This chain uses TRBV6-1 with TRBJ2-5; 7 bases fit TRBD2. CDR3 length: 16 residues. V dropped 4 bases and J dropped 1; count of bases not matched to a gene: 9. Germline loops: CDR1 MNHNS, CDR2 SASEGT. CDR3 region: CASSGIREGLQETQYF. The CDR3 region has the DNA TGTGCCAGCAGTGGTATAAGGGAGGGCCTCCAAGAGACCCAGTACTTC.

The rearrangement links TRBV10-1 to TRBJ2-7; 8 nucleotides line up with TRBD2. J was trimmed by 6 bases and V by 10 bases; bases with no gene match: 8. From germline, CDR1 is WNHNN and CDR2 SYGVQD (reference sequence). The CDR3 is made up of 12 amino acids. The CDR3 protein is CATLDGGGEQYF. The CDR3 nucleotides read TGCGCCACTCTTGACGGGGGGGGCGAGCAGTACTTC.

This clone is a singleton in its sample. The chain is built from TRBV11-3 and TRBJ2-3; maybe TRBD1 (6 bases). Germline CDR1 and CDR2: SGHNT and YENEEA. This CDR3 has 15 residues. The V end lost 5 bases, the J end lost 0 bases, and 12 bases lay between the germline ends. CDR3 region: CASSRSTGSTDTQYF. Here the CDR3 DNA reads TGTGCCAGCAGCCGGAGCACAGGGAGCACAGATACGCAGTATTTT. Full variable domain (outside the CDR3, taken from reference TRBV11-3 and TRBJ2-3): EAGVVQSPRYKIIEKKQPVAFWCNPISGHNTLYWYLQNLGQGPELLIRYENEEAVDDSQLPKDRFSAERLKGVDSTLKIQPAELGDSAVYLCASSRSTGSTDTQYFGPGTRLTVL.

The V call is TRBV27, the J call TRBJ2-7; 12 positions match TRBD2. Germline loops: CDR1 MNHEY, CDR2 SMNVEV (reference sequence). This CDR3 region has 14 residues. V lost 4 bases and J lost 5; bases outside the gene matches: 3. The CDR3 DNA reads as TGTGCCAGCAGTTCCAGGACTAGCGGGAACGAGCAGTACTTC. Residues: CASSSRTSGNEQYF.